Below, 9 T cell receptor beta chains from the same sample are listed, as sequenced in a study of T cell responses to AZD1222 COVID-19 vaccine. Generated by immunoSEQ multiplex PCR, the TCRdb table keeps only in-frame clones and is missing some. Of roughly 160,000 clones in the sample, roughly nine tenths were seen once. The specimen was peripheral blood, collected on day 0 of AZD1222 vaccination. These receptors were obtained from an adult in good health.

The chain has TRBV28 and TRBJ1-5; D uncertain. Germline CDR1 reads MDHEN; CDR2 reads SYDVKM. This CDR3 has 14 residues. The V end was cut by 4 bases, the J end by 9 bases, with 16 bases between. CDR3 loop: CASSSQQLSTPQHF. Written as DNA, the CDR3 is TGTGCCAGCAGTTCGCAACAATTGTCTACGCCCCAGCATTTT.

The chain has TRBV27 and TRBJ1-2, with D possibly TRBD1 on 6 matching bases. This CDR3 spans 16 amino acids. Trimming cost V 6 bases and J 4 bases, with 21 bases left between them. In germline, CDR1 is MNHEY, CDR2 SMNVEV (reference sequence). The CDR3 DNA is TGTGCCAGCAGAGACGACTATCGGGGGCGGGGCTATGGCTACACCTTC. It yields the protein CASRDDYRGRGYGYTF.

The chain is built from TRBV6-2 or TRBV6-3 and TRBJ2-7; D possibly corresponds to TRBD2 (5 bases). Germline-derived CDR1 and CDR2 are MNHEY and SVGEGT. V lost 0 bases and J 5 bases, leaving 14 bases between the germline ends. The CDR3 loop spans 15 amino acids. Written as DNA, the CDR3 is TGTGCCAGCAGTTACTCCCGCGGGTCTTCTCACGAGCAGTACTTC. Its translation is CASSYSRGSSHEQYF.

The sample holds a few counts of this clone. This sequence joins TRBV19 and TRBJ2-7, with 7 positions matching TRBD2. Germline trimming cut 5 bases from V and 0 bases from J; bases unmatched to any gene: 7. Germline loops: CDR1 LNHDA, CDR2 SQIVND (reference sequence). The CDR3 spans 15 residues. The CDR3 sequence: CASSASGRASYEQYF. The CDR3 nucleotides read TGTGCCAGTAGTGCTAGCGGAAGAGCCTCCTACGAGCAGTACTTC. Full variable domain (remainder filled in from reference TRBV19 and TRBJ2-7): DGGITQSPKYLFRKEGQNVTLSCEQNLNHDAMYWYRQDPGQGLRLIYYSQIVNDFQKGDIAEGYSVSREKKESFPLTVTSAQKNPTAFYLCASSASGRASYEQYFGPGTRLTVT.

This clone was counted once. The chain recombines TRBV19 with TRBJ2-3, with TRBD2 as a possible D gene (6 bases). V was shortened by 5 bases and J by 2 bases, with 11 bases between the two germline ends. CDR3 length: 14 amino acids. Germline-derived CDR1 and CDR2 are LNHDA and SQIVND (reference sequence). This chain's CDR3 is CASSQRDSTDTQYF. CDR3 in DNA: TGTGCCAGTAGTCAACGGGACTCCACAGATACGCAGTATTTT.

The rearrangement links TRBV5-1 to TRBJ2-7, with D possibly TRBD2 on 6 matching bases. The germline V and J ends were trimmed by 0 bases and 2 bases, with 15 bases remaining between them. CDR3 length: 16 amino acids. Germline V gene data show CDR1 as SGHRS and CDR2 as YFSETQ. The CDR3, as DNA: TGCGCCAGCAGCTTGGGGAGGGAGGTTTATCCCTACGAGCAGTACTTC. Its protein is CASSLGREVYPYEQYF.

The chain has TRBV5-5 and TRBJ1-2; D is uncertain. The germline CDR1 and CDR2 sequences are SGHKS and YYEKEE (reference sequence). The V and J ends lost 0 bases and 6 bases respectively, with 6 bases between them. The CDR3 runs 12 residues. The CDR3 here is CASSLEIDGYTF. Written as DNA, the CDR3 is TGTGCCAGCAGCTTGGAGATTGATGGCTACACCTTC.

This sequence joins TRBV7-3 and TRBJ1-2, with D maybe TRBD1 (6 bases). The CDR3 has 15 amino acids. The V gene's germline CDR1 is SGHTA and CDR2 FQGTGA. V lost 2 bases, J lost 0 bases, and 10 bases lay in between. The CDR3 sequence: CASSLDGTTNYGYTF. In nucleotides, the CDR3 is TGTGCCAGCAGCTTAGACGGGACAACTAACTATGGCTACACCTTC.

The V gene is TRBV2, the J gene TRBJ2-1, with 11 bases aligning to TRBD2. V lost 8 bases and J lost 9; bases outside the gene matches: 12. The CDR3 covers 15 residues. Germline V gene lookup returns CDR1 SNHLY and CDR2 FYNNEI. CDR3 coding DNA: TGTGCCAGCCACAAGATAGCGGGAGGGCCTCCTGAGCAGTTCTTC. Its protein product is CASHKIAGGPPEQFF.